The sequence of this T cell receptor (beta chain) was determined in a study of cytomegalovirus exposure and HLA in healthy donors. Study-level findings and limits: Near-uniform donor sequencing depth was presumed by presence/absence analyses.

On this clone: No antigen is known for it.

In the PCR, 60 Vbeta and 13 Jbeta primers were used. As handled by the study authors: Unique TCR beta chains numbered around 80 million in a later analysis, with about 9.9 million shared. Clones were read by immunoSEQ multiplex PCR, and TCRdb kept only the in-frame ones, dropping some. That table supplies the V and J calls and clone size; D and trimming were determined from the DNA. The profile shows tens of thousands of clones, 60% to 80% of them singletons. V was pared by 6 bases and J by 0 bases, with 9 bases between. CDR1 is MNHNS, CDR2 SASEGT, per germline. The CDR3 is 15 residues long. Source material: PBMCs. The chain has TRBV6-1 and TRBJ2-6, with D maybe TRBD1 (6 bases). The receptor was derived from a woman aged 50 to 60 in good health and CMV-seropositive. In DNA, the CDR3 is TGTGCCAGCAGGGACAGAAACTCTGGGGCCAACGTCCTGACTTTC. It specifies CASRDRNSGANVLTF.